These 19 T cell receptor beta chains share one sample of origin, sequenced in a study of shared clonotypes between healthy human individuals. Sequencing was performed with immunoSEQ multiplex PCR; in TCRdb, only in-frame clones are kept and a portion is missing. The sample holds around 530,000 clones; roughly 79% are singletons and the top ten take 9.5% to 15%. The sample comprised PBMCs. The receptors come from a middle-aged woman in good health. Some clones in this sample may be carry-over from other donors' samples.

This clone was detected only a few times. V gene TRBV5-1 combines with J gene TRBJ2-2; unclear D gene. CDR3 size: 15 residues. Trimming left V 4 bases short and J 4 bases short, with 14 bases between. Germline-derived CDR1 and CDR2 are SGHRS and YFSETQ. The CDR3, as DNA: TGCGCCAGCAGCCCCCAAGATCCCTCCACCGGGGAGCTGTTTTTT. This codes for CASSPQDPSTGELFF. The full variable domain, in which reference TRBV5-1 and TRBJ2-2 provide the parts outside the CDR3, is KAGVTQTPRYLIKTRGQQVTLSCSPISGHRSVSWYQQTPGQGLQFLFEYFSETQRNKGNFPGRFSGRQFSNSRSEMNVSTLELGDSALYLCASSPQDPSTGELFFGEGSRLTVL.

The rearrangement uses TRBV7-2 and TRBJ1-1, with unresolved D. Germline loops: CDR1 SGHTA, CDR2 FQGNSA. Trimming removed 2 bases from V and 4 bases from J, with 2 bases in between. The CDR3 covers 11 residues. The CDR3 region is CASSLFTEAFF. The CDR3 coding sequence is TGTGCCAGCAGCTTATTCACTGAAGCTTTCTTT.

CDR3 sequence reads: CASTIGGYSNQPQHF. CDR3 DNA: TGTGCCAGCACCATAGGGGGGTATAGCAATCAGCCCCAGCATTTT. This rearrangement joins TRBV28 to TRBJ1-5; D might be TRBD1 (6 bases). The CDR3 length is 15 residues. Germline CDR1 is MDHEN and CDR2 is SYDVKM. The V and J ends lost 7 bases and 0 bases respectively, with 13 bases between them. Looking up the rest from reference TRBV28 and TRBJ1-5 gives the full variable domain: DVKVTQSSRYLVKRTGEKVFLECVQDMDHENMFWYRQDPGLGLRLIYFSYDVKMKEKGDIPEGYSVSREKKERFSLILESASTNQTSMYLCASTIGGYSNQPQHFGDGTRLSIL.

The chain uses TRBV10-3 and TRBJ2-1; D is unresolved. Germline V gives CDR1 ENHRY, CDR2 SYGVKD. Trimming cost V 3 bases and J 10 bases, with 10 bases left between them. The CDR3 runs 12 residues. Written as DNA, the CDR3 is TGTGCCATCAGTGAAGAAGTAAGAGAGCAGTTCTTC. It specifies CAISEEVREQFF.

The CDR3, as DNA: TGCGCCAGCAGCCATGCTACCCTCCTCTCAAGGACTAGCGGTCTTACAGATACGCAGTATTTT. This sequence encodes CASSHATLLSRTSGLTDTQYF. The chain recombines TRBV4-3 with TRBJ2-3; 10 positions agree with TRBD2. Germline-derived CDR1 and CDR2 are LGHNA and YSLEER. V lost 3 bases, J lost 3 bases, and 21 bases stayed unmatched. The CDR3 extends over 21 amino acids.

The CDR3 DNA reads as TGTGCCAGCAGCAAAACAGGGTTCTCCTACAATGAGCAGTTCTTC. Residues: CASSKTGFSYNEQFF. This chain uses TRBV9 with TRBJ2-1; D possibly corresponds to TRBD1 (6 bases). Germline CDR1 reads SGDLS; CDR2 reads YYNGEE. This CDR3 region has 15 residues. Deletions cut 4 bases from V and 0 bases from J, with 11 bases between. Full variable domain (missing parts from reference TRBV9 and TRBJ2-1): DSGVTQTPKHLITATGQRVTLRCSPRSGDLSVYWYQQSLDQGLQFLIQYYNGEERAKGNILERFSAQQFPDLHSELNLSSLELGDSALYFCASSKTGFSYNEQFFGPGTRLTVL.

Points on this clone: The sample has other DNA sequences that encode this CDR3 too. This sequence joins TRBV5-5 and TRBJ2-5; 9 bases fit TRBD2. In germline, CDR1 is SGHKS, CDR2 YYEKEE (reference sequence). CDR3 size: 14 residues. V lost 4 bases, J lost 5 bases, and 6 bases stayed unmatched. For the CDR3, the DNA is TGTGCCAGCAGCAAGGGACTAGCACGCGAGACCCAGTACTTC. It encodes CASSKGLARETQYF.

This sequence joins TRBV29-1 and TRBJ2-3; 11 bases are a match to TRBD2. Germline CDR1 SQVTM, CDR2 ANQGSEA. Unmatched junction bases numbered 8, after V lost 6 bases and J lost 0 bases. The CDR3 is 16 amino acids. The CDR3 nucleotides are TGCAGCGTCTGGGGGGGACTAGCGGCCAGCACAGATACGCAGTATTTT. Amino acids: CSVWGGLAASTDTQYF.

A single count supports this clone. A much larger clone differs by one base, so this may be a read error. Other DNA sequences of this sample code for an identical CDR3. CDR3 sequence (DNA): TGCAGTGCGGGGGACGGGGGATACGAACAGTACTTC. Translating it yields CSAGDGGYEQYF. The chain is built from TRBV29-1 and TRBJ2-7; TRBD2 aligns across 7 bases. CDR3 size: 12 residues. The germline V gene encodes CDR1 SQVTM and CDR2 ANQGSEA.

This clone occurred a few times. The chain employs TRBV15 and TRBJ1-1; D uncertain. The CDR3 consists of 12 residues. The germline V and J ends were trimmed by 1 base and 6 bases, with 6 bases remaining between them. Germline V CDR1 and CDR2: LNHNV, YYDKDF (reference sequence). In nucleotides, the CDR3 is TGTGCCACCAGCAGAGTTGCGTCTGAAGCTTTCTTT. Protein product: CATSRVASEAFF.

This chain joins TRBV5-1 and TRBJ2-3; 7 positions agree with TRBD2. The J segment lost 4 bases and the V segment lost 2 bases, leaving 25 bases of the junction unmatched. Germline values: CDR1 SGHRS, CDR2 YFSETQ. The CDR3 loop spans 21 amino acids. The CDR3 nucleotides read TGCGCCAGCAGCTTAAAGAACCCCCGGACTAGGGGATCTGAAAGCGCAGATACGCAGTATTTT. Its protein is CASSLKNPRTRGSESADTQYF.

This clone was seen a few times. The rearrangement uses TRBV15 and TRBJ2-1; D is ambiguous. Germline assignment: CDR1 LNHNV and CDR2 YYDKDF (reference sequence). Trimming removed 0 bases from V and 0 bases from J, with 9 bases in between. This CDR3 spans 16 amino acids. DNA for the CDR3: TGTGCCACCAGCAGAGATCGTTTGGGCTCCTACAATGAGCAGTTCTTC. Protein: CATSRDRLGSYNEQFF. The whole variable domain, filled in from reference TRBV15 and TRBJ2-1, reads DAMVIQNPRYQVTQFGKPVTLSCSQTLNHNVMYWYQQKSSQAPKLLFHYYDKDFNNEADTPDNFQSRRPNTSFCFLDIRSPGLGDTAMYLCATSRDRLGSYNEQFFGPGTRLTVL.

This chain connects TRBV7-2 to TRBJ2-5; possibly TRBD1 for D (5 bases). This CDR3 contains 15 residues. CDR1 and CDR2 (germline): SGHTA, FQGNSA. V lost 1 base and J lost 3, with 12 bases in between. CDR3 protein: CASSLVQGSEETQYF. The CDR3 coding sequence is TGTGCCAGCAGCTTAGTTCAGGGAAGTGAAGAGACCCAGTACTTC. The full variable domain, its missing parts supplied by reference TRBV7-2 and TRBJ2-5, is GAGVSQSPSNKVTEKGKDVELRCDPISGHTALYWYRQSLGQGLEFLIYFQGNSAPDKSGLPSDRFSAERTGGSVSTLTIQRTQQEDSAVYLCASSLVQGSEETQYFGPGTRLLVL.

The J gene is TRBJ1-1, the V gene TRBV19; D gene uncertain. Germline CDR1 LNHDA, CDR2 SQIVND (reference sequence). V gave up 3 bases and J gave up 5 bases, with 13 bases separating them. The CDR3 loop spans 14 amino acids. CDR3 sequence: CASSIVGKGTEAFF. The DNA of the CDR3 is TGTGCCAGTAGTATTGTGGGGAAGGGAACTGAAGCTTTCTTT.

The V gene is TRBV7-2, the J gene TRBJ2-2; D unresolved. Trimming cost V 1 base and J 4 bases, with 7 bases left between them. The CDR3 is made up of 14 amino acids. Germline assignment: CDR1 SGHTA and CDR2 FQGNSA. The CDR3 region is CASSLGVGTGELFF. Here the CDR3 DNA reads TGTGCCAGCAGCTTAGGGGTCGGCACCGGGGAGCTGTTTTTT.

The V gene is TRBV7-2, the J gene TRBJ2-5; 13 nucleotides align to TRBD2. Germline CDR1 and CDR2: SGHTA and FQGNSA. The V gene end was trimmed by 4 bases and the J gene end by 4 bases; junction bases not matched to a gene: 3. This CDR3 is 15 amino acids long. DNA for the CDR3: TGTGCCAGCAGCTCCCGACTAGCGGGAGGAGAGACCCAGTACTTC. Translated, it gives CASSSRLAGGETQYF.

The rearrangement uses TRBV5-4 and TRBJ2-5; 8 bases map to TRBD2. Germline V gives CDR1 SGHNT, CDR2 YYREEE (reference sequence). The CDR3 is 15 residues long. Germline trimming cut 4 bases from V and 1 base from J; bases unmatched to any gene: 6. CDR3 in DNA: TGTGCCAGCAGCCCCGGGGGGGGGTCCCAAGAGACCCAGTACTTC. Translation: CASSPGGGSQETQYF.

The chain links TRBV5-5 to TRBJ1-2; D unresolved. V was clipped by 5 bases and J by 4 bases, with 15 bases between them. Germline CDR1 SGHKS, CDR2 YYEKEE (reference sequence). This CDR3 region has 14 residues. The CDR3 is CASRLLVSGYGYTF. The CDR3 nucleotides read TGTGCCAGCAGACTCCTCGTTAGTGGCTATGGCTACACCTTC.

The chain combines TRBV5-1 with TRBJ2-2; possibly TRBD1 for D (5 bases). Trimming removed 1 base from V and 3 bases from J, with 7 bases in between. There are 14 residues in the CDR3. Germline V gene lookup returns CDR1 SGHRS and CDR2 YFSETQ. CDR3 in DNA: TGCGCCAGCAGCTTGAGGGGTGACACCGGGGAGCTGTTTTTT. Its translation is CASSLRGDTGELFF. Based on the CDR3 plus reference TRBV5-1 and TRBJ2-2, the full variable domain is KAGVTQTPRYLIKTRGQQVTLSCSPISGHRSVSWYQQTPGQGLQFLFEYFSETQRNKGNFPGRFSGRQFSNSRSEMNVSTLELGDSALYLCASSLRGDTGELFFGEGSRLTVL.